These T cell receptor beta chains were read from a single sample in a study of vaccination effects on CD4 cells after COVID-19. The table came from immunoSEQ multiplex PCR; TCRdb's copy has only in-frame clones and leaves some out. Here the sample spans roughly 52,000 clones, under 75% being singletons. These receptors lack a known antigen. Material: CD4+ T cells from PBMCs cultured with SARS-CoV-2 spike peptides, obtained before COVID-19 vaccination. These receptors were collected from a human donor who received a COVID-19 vaccine. CDR3s include the opening cysteine and the closing phenylalanine or tryptophan. Each record gives: J gene, clone size, D gene, V gene, CDR3 length, CDR3 DNA, CDR3 protein. D genes are given only for firm matches. The size entry is marked missing in some rows and otherwise reads once, few, many or a size class.

J: TRBJ2-2
size: NA
D: TRBD2
V: TRBV27
length: 15
DNA: TGTGCCAGCAGACCTAGCGGGGGTTACACCGGGGAGCTGTTTTTT
CDR3: CASRPSGGYTGELFF

J: TRBJ1-2
size: NA
D: NA
V: TRBV4-1
length: 15
DNA: TGCGCCAGCAGCCAATCCGGGACGGACGAGGGTGGCTACACCTTC
CDR3: CASSQSGTDEGGYTF

J: TRBJ1-4
size: NA
D: TRBD1
V: TRBV30
length: 16
DNA: TGTGCCTGGCACCTCAGGGGGCACTCAACTAATGAAAAACTGTTTTTT
CDR3: CAWHLRGHSTNEKLFF

J: TRBJ2-5
size: NA
D: NA
V: TRBV5-4
length: 15
DNA: TGTGCCAGCAGCCGAGGGGCAGGGTACCAAGAGACCCAGTACTTC
CDR3: CASSRGAGYQETQYF

J: TRBJ1-2
size: few
D: NA
V: TRBV5-4
length: 13
DNA: TGTGCCAGCAGCTTGGGGCTTCAGGGGGGCTACACCTTC
CDR3: CASSLGLQGGYTF

J: TRBJ2-3
size: NA
D: TRBD1
V: TRBV19
length: 14
DNA: TGTGCCAGTTCCGAGACAGGGGGCGCAGATACGCAGTATTTT
CDR3: CASSETGGADTQYF

J: TRBJ1-3
size: few
D: NA
V: TRBV10-3
length: 15
DNA: TGTGCCATCAGGGACAGCCTTTTCTCTGGAAACACCATATATTTT
CDR3: CAIRDSLFSGNTIYF

J: TRBJ2-3
size: NA
D: NA
V: TRBV19
length: 14
DNA: TGTGCCAGTAGTCTGCACCCCGGCACAGATACGCAGTATTTT
CDR3: CASSLHPGTDTQYF

J: TRBJ2-1
size: NA
D: TRBD2
V: TRBV4-2
length: 17
DNA: TGTGCCAGCAGCCAAGTCTCGCTGGCGGGGGTTTACAATGAGCAGTTCTTC
CDR3: CASSQVSLAGVYNEQFF

J: TRBJ2-7
size: NA
D: NA
V: TRBV7-3
length: 15
DNA: TGTGCCAGCAGCTTATCGGCAGGGCCCTCCTACGAGCAGTACTTC
CDR3: CASSLSAGPSYEQYF

J: TRBJ1-6
size: NA
D: NA
V: TRBV29-1
length: 12
DNA: TGCAGCGTTGGGAGTAATAATTCACCCCTCCACTTT
CDR3: CSVGSNNSPLHF

J: TRBJ2-4
size: NA
D: TRBD1
V: TRBV19
length: 13
DNA: TGTGCCAGTAGTCCCGACAGGGCGAACATTCAGTACTTC
CDR3: CASSPDRANIQYF

J: TRBJ1-6
size: NA
D: TRBD1
V: TRBV10-3
length: 16
DNA: TGTGCCATCAGAGACAGGGCTGGATCCTATAATTCACCCCTCCACTTT
CDR3: CAIRDRAGSYNSPLHF

J: TRBJ2-1
size: NA
D: TRBD2
V: TRBV9
length: 14
DNA: TGTGCCAGCAGCGCTAGCGGGGGGGTCAATGAGCAGTTCTTC
CDR3: CASSASGGVNEQFF

J: TRBJ2-1
size: NA
D: TRBD2
V: TRBV5-1
length: 15
DNA: TGCGCCAGCAGCCCCGGTTCTAGCGGGAACAATGAGCAGTTCTTC
CDR3: CASSPGSSGNNEQFF

J: TRBJ1-1
size: NA
D: NA
V: TRBV5-4
length: 16
DNA: TGTGCCAGCAGCGCCCGGGGGGGGCCCTTGAACACTGAAGCTTTCTTT
CDR3: CASSARGGPLNTEAFF

J: TRBJ1-2
size: NA
D: TRBD1
V: TRBV7-2
length: 14
DNA: TGTGCCAGCAGCTTCGACAGGGGAACCTATGGCTACACCTTC
CDR3: CASSFDRGTYGYTF

J: TRBJ1-4
size: NA
D: NA
V: TRBV19
length: 14
DNA: TGTGCCGCGACGCGAGGGGGGATAGGAGAAAAACTGTTTTTT
CDR3: CAATRGGIGEKLFF

J: TRBJ2-6
size: NA
D: NA
V: TRBV30
length: 15
DNA: TGTGCCTGGAGTGTACTCGGCTCTGGGGCCAACGTCCTGACTTTC
CDR3: CAWSVLGSGANVLTF

J: TRBJ2-1
size: NA
D: NA
V: TRBV28
length: 12
DNA: TGTGCCAGCAGTTTGGGCCGGGGTGAGCAGTTCTTC
CDR3: CASSLGRGEQFF

J: TRBJ2-1
size: once
D: TRBD1
V: TRBV28
length: 14
DNA: TGTGCCAGCCAGGGCTTGGGACAGCGAGAGGGGCAGTTCTTC
CDR3: CASQGLGQREGQFF

J: TRBJ2-1
size: NA
D: TRBD1
V: TRBV23-1
length: 19
DNA: TGCGCCAGCAGTCGGACCCCTCCCGGGACAGGGGAGGTAGGCAATGAGCAGTTCTTC
CDR3: CASSRTPPGTGEVGNEQFF

J: TRBJ2-1
size: NA
D: TRBD2
V: TRBV5-8
length: 16
DNA: TGTGCCAGCAGCCCTTTTAAGGCGGGGGGGCGGGATGAGCAGTTCTTC
CDR3: CASSPFKAGGRDEQFF

J: TRBJ1-2
size: NA
D: NA
V: TRBV3-1/TRBV3-2
length: 16
DNA: TGTGCCAGCAGCCAAGGTGTGTCAAGGAGGGGCTATGGCTACACCTTC
CDR3: CASSQGVSRRGYGYTF

J: TRBJ2-7
size: NA
D: TRBD1
V: TRBV5-1
length: 14
DNA: TGCGCCAGCAGCTTCGGACAGGGCATAGACGAGCAGTACTTC
CDR3: CASSFGQGIDEQYF

J: TRBJ2-7
size: few
D: TRBD1
V: TRBV6-5
length: 15
DNA: TGTGCCAGCAGTTATCAGGGGGCTCACTCCTACGAGCAGTACTTC
CDR3: CASSYQGAHSYEQYF

J: TRBJ1-4
size: NA
D: NA
V: TRBV28
length: 17
DNA: TGTGCCAGCAGTTCTCCATCCATGATGACAACTAATGAAAAACTGTTTTTT
CDR3: CASSSPSMMTTNEKLFF

J: TRBJ1-2
size: NA
D: TRBD1
V: TRBV27
length: 15
DNA: TGTGCCAGCAGTTCCATACAGGGGGCTACCTATGGCTACACCTTC
CDR3: CASSSIQGATYGYTF

J: TRBJ1-2
size: once
D: TRBD1
V: TRBV15
length: 14
DNA: TGTGCCACCAGGGGGACAGGGGACAACTATGGCTACACCTTC
CDR3: CATRGTGDNYGYTF

J: TRBJ2-2
size: NA
D: TRBD2
V: TRBV19
length: 15
DNA: TGTGCCAGTACCCGCTCGAGCGGGGAGATCGGGGAGCTGTTTTTT
CDR3: CASTRSSGEIGELFF

J: TRBJ1-3
size: NA
D: NA
V: TRBV5-1
length: 18
DNA: TGCGCCAGCAGCTTAAATGCATATGGCCCGAGCTCTGGAAACACCATATATTTT
CDR3: CASSLNAYGPSSGNTIYF

J: TRBJ1-6
size: NA
D: NA
V: TRBV5-1
length: 16
DNA: TGCGCCAGCAGCTTGGACGGGAGCTCCTATAATTCACCCCTCCACTTT
CDR3: CASSLDGSSYNSPLHF

J: TRBJ2-1
size: few
D: NA
V: TRBV2
length: 11
DNA: TGTGCCAGCAGTGGGTACAATGAGCAGTTCTTC
CDR3: CASSGYNEQFF

J: TRBJ2-5
size: NA
D: NA
V: TRBV29-1
length: 12
DNA: TGCAGCGTTAGAGGATCCCAAGAGACCCAGTACTTC
CDR3: CSVRGSQETQYF

J: TRBJ1-2
size: NA
D: NA
V: TRBV9
length: 13
DNA: TGTGCCAGCAGCATCCGGCTTAACTATGGCTACACCTTC
CDR3: CASSIRLNYGYTF

J: TRBJ2-7
size: NA
D: NA
V: TRBV4-2
length: 13
DNA: TGTGCCAGCAGCCAAGATCAGGCCTACGAGCAGTACTTC
CDR3: CASSQDQAYEQYF

J: TRBJ2-7
size: NA
D: NA
V: TRBV30
length: 12
DNA: TGTGCCTGGAGTCTAGCATTGGGCGAGCAGTACTTC
CDR3: CAWSLALGEQYF

J: TRBJ2-7
size: NA
D: TRBD1
V: TRBV20-1
length: 14
DNA: TGCAGTGCTAGTACAGGGGGTAATACGTACGAGCAGTACTTC
CDR3: CSASTGGNTYEQYF

J: TRBJ1-5
size: NA
D: TRBD1
V: TRBV19
length: 15
DNA: TGTGCCAGTAGTATTGCTGAGGGGACAGGGACGCCCCAGCATTTT
CDR3: CASSIAEGTGTPQHF

J: TRBJ1-3
size: few
D: NA
V: TRBV11-2
length: 15
DNA: TGTGCCAGCAGCTTAGAGGCGTTCTCTGGAAACACCATATATTTT
CDR3: CASSLEAFSGNTIYF

J: TRBJ2-5
size: NA
D: TRBD1
V: TRBV7-8
length: 16
DNA: TGTGCCAGCAGCTTAGCCCCATGGGACAGTAAAGAGACCCAGTACTTC
CDR3: CASSLAPWDSKETQYF

J: TRBJ2-3
size: NA
D: NA
V: TRBV12-3/TRBV12-4
length: 12
DNA: TGTGCCAGCAGTTTAATGGGAGATACGCAGTATTTT
CDR3: CASSLMGDTQYF

J: TRBJ1-5
size: NA
D: NA
V: TRBV20-1
length: 12
DNA: TGCAGTGCTAGTGGACTAGCGAAGCCCCAGCATTTT
CDR3: CSASGLAKPQHF

J: TRBJ2-7
size: NA
D: NA
V: TRBV5-1
length: 15
DNA: TGCGCCAGCAGCTATGGGACGACGTCCTCCTACGAGCAGTACTTC
CDR3: CASSYGTTSSYEQYF